What follows is one T cell receptor (beta chain) and its context. TCR beta cDNA libraries included unique molecular identifiers. TCRdb fed the PCR reads into MiXCR, producing one record per CDR3 protein. Here the sample spans about 160,000 distinct CDR3 sequences, around 34% being singletons. This specimen comes from a study of post-analysis software for immune sequencing data. CDR1 and CDR2 from the germline V gene are SGHRS and YFSETQ. The CDR3 runs 14 residues. Losses at the gene ends were 2 bases for V and 7 bases for J; bases not matched to a gene: 4. The receptor was isolated from a girl under 18 with multiple sclerosis. This specimen was blood, taken after autologous hematopoietic stem cell transplantation. V usage is TRBV5-1 and J usage is TRBJ2-1; TRBD1 agrees at 9 bases. The CDR3 bases are TGCGCCAGCAGCTTCGGGACAGGGCGAAATGAGCAGTTCTTC. Translating gives CASSFGTGRNEQFF.